Listed below are T cell receptor beta chains from one sample, sequenced in a study of OX40 agonist ivuxolimab in advanced cancers. Assay: immunoSEQ multiplex PCR; the TCRdb copy retains only in-frame clones and omits some. The sample lists about 20,000 clones, 70% to 80% occurring once. The specimen was CD4+ or CD8+ T cells sorted from blood, collected in a trial of the OX40 agonist ivuxolimab. The receptor set was obtained from an adult with an advanced solid tumor such as melanoma, head and neck, liver or kidney cancer. CDR3s include the opening cysteine and the closing phenylalanine or tryptophan. Fields, in order: D gene, V gene, clone size, J gene, CDR3 protein, CDR3 DNA. A D gene is named only where the DNA matches it firmly. Where a row states a size, it is once, few, many or the class of an expanded clone; other rows omit it.

>.|TRBV5-6|.|TRBJ1-2
CASSDGGVVVLGYTF
TGTGCCAGCAGCGACGGGGGAGTCGTAGTTTTGGGCTACACCTTC
>.|TRBV9|.|TRBJ2-7
CASSAGGLGEQYF
TGTGCCAGCAGCGCGGGGGGCCTGGGCGAGCAGTACTTC
>.|TRBV13|.|TRBJ2-2
CASSLHGELFF
TGTGCCAGCAGCTTACACGGGGAGCTGTTTTTT
>.|TRBV6-6|.|TRBJ1-1
CATQEDTEAFF
TGTGCCACACAGGAGGACACTGAAGCTTTCTTT
>.|TRBV7-9|.|TRBJ2-1
CASSLVPPARWGNEQFF
TGTGCCAGCAGCTTAGTACCCCCGGCCAGGTGGGGCAATGAGCAGTTCTTC
>.|TRBV7-6|.|TRBJ2-7
CASSLAGGSYEQYF
TGTGCCAGCAGCTTAGCAGGAGGCTCCTACGAGCAGTACTTC
>.|TRBV9|.|TRBJ2-6
CASSAGANVLTF
TGTGCCAGCAGCGCGGGGGCCAACGTCCTGACTTTC
>.|TRBV11-3|.|TRBJ2-2
CASSFRADTGELFF
TGTGCCAGCAGCTTCAGGGCTGACACCGGGGAGCTGTTTTTT
>.|TRBV11-3|few|TRBJ1-5
CASSLDNQPQHF
TGTGCCAGCAGCTTGGATAATCAGCCCCAGCATTTT
>TRBD2|TRBV6-4|.|TRBJ2-1
CASSETSGDNNEQFF
TGTGCCAGCAGTGAGACTAGCGGGGACAACAATGAGCAGTTCTTC
>.|TRBV2|.|TRBJ1-2
CASSPTGTTYGYTF
TGTGCCAGCAGTCCCACCGGGACCACATATGGCTACACCTTC
>.|TRBV7-9|once|TRBJ1-4
CASSLSYLQEKLFF
TGTGCCAGCAGCTTATCTTATCTCCAAGAAAAACTGTTTTTT
>.|TRBV9|.|TRBJ2-1
CASSARTINEQFF
TGTGCCAGCAGCGCCCGGACAATCAATGAGCAGTTCTTC
>.|TRBV5-1|.|TRBJ1-4
CASSLAGGPGDEKLFF
TGCGCCAGCAGCTTGGCGGGGGGGCCGGGGGACGAAAAACTGTTTTTT
>TRBD1|TRBV7-6|.|TRBJ1-1
CASSLWTGDTEAFF
TGTGCCAGCAGCTTGTGGACAGGGGACACTGAAGCTTTCTTT
>.|TRBV9|few|TRBJ1-1
CASSKWDGNTEAFF
TGTGCCAGCAGCAAATGGGACGGGAACACTGAAGCTTTCTTT
>TRBD1|TRBV14|.|TRBJ1-2
CASSQDRQGWGRNYGYTF
TGTGCCAGCAGCCAAGACCGACAGGGTTGGGGGAGGAACTATGGCTACACCTTC
>TRBD1|TRBV5-6|.|TRBJ1-1
CASSSRDQGALNTEAFF
TGTGCCAGCAGCTCCCGGGATCAGGGGGCCCTGAACACTGAAGCTTTCTTT
>.|TRBV6-6|.|TRBJ1-1
CASSLLQGMNTEAFF
TGTGCCAGCAGTTTACTCCAGGGGATGAACACTGAAGCTTTCTTT
>.|TRBV4-1|.|TRBJ2-7
CASSQDPGSFYEQYF
TGCGCCAGCAGCCAAGATCCCGGAAGTTTCTACGAGCAGTACTTC
>.|TRBV6-6|.|TRBJ2-7
CASIGQNYEQYF
TGTGCCAGCATCGGACAGAACTACGAGCAGTACTTC
>.|TRBV19|few|TRBJ2-6
CASTIDSGANVLTF
TGTGCCAGTACCATCGACTCTGGGGCCAACGTCCTGACTTTC
>TRBD2|TRBV6-6|.|TRBJ2-3
CASSYGGGTDTQYF
TGTGCCAGCAGTTACGGGGGGGGGACAGATACGCAGTATTTT